Listed below are T cell receptor beta chains from one sample, sequenced in a study of T cell responses to AZD1222 COVID-19 vaccine. Sequencing used immunoSEQ multiplex PCR; TCRdb keeps in-frame clones, though not all of them. The data hold some 89,000 clones, with roughly 90% observed a single time. This sample comprised peripheral blood, obtained on day 0 of MenACWY control vaccination. These receptors all stem from an adult in good health. The CDR3 runs from the conserved cysteine through the conserved F or W. A D gene is named only where the DNA matches it firmly. Clone sizes are given selectively: once, few, many, or a class where the clone is expanded.

v_gene,j_gene,abundance,d_gene,CDR3aa,CDR3nt
TRBV23-1,TRBJ2-5,-,-,CASGPRGGREKREYQETQYF,TGCGCCAGCGGCCCGAGAGGGGGCAGGGAGAAGCGGGAGTATCAAGAGACCCAGTACTTC
TRBV29-1,TRBJ1-1,once,TRBD1,CSVERDRGTEAFF,TGCAGCGTCGAAAGGGACAGGGGCACTGAAGCTTTCTTT
TRBV3-1/TRBV3-2,TRBJ2-7,-,-,CASSQDGRTYEQYF,TGTGCCAGCAGCCAAGATGGGAGGACCTACGAGCAGTACTTC
TRBV28,TRBJ2-3,-,-,CASSLVGASTDTQYF,TGTGCCAGCAGTTTAGTGGGAGCTAGCACAGATACGCAGTATTTT
TRBV2,TRBJ1-5,-,-,CASSEGEGGNQPQHF,TGTGCCAGCAGTGAGGGGGAAGGAGGCAATCAGCCCCAGCATTTT
TRBV27,TRBJ1-2,-,-,CASSLSILAPQTLGYGYTF,TGTGCCAGCAGTTTATCGATCCTTGCCCCCCAGACCCTAGGCTATGGCTACACCTTC
TRBV19,TRBJ1-1,-,TRBD1,CASSAPDRVNTEAFF,TGTGCCAGTAGTGCCCCAGACAGGGTGAACACTGAAGCTTTCTTT
TRBV5-5,TRBJ1-4,-,-,CASSPTGLRGEKLFF,TGTGCCAGCTCACCGACTGGTCTTCGAGGGGAAAAACTGTTTTTT
TRBV29-1,TRBJ1-1,-,TRBD1,CSVPKGGGHEAFF,TGCAGCGTACCCAAAGGGGGCGGTCATGAAGCTTTCTTT
TRBV3-1/TRBV3-2,TRBJ2-5,-,-,CASSQEGGWETQYF,TGTGCCAGCAGCCAAGAGGGAGGCTGGGAGACCCAGTACTTC
TRBV4-1,TRBJ1-3,-,-,CASSQGPAASSGNTIYF,TGCGCCAGCAGCCAAGGCCCAGCGGCGAGCTCTGGAAACACCATATATTTT
TRBV19,TRBJ2-7,-,-,CASARDSIYEQYF,TGTGCCAGTGCGCGGGACAGCATTTACGAGCAGTACTTC